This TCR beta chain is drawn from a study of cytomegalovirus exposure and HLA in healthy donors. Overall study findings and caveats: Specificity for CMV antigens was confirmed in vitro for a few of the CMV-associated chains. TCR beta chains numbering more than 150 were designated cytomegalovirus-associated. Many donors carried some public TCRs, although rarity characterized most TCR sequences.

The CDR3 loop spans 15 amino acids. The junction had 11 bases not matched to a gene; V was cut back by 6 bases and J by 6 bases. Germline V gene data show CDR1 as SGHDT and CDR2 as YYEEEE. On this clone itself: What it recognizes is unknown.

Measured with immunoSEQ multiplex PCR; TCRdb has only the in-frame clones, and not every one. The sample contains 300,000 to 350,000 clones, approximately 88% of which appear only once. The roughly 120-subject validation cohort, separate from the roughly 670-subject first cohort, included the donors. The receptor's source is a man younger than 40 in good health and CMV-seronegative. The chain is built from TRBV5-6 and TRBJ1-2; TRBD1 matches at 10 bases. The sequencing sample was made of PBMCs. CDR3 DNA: TGTGCCAGCAACCCAGACAGGGGGCATTTGGATGGCTACACCTTC. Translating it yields CASNPDRGHLDGYTF.